This TCR beta chain was obtained from a study of cytomegalovirus exposure and HLA in healthy donors. Points from the study as a whole: In a later analysis, TCR association rates varied by HLA locus: DRB1 most, HLA-C fewest.

Concerning this clone: Antigen specificity is unknown.

It was with 60 Vbeta and 13 Jbeta primers that the PCR ran. Sequencing was performed with immunoSEQ multiplex PCR; in TCRdb, only in-frame clones are kept and a portion is missing. The sample contains fewer than 100,000 clones, around 74% of which appear only once. This CDR3 has 12 amino acids. Germline values: CDR1 LNHDA, CDR2 SQIVND (reference sequence). Trimming stripped 4 bases from V and 6 bases from J, with 6 bases between. The V gene is TRBV19, the J gene TRBJ2-2; D remains unclear. The sample comprised PBMCs. The clonotype comes from a man aged 35 to 55 in good health and CMV-seropositive. The CDR3: CASSSRAGELFF. The CDR3 nucleotides are TGTGCCAGTAGTAGTCGAGCCGGGGAGCTGTTTTTT.